The 18 T cell receptor beta chains in this list originate from one sample, sequenced in a study of blood T cell repertoires in COVID-19. Only in-frame clones appear in the TCRdb table, and some are missing; sequencing was by immunoSEQ multiplex PCR. The sample lists around 250,000 clones, about 85% occurring once. The sample was peripheral blood. Receptors originate from a young man with active or convalescent COVID-19.

The chain has TRBV27 and TRBJ1-5; TRBD1 is a possible D gene (6 bases). The CDR3 covers 12 residues. V lost 6 bases and J 6 bases, leaving 9 bases between the germline ends. Looked up from germline, CDR1 is MNHEY and CDR2 is SMNVEV (reference sequence). This CDR3 is CASRQGSQPQHF. DNA for the CDR3: TGTGCCAGCAGACAGGGTAGTCAGCCCCAGCATTTT.

The V call is TRBV28, the J call TRBJ2-7; D is unclear. Germline lookup yields CDR1 MDHEN and CDR2 SYDVKM. The V gene lost 7 bases and the J gene lost 2 bases, with 6 bases spanning the gap. This CDR3 spans 11 amino acids. Here the CDR3 reads CASNVAYEQYF. The CDR3 nucleotides are TGTGCCAGCAATGTCGCCTACGAGCAGTACTTC.

This chain connects TRBV5-1 to TRBJ2-3, with unresolved D. CDR1 SGHRS and CDR2 YFSETQ come from the germline V gene. The V end lost 2 bases, the J end lost 2 bases, and 9 bases lay between the germline ends. This CDR3 is 14 amino acids long. The CDR3 loop reads CASSFRQDTDTQYF. CDR3 nucleotide sequence: TGCGCCAGCAGCTTTAGGCAGGACACAGATACGCAGTATTTT.

The chain recombines TRBV6-1 with TRBJ2-2, with D tentatively TRBD2 (6 bases). Deletions cut 3 bases from V and 2 bases from J, with 10 bases between. The germline gives CDR1 MNHNS, CDR2 SASEGT. The CDR3 covers 15 residues. The CDR3 sequence: CASSESAGNTGELFF. In DNA form, the CDR3 reads TGTGCCAGCAGTGAGTCGGCGGGAAACACCGGGGAGCTGTTTTTT.

The chain uses TRBV7-9 and TRBJ1-4, with D possibly being TRBD1 (5 bases). Germline CDR1 is SEHNR and CDR2 is FQNEAQ (reference sequence). With 5 bases removed from V and 0 bases from J, the gap between germline ends came to 16 bases. CDR3 length: 17 amino acids. The CDR3 sequence is CASSPGGFIATNEKLFF. For the CDR3, the DNA is TGTGCCAGCAGCCCCGGGGGTTTCATTGCAACTAATGAAAAACTGTTTTTT.

This clone was recorded a few times. The rearrangement uses TRBV5-8 and TRBJ2-1; weak D call: TRBD1 (9 bases). Between the trimmed V and J ends, which lost 4 bases and 6 bases, there was a span of 23 bases. There are 17 residues in the CDR3. The germline CDR1 and CDR2 sequences are SGHTS and YDEGEE. The CDR3 region is CASSPGGVGTGINEQFF. Written as DNA, the CDR3 is TGTGCCAGCAGCCCGGGGGGGGTTGGGACAGGGATCAATGAGCAGTTCTTC. Full variable domain (outside the CDR3, taken from reference TRBV5-8 and TRBJ2-1): EAGVTQSPTHLIKTRGQQATLRCSPISGHTSVYWYQQALGLGLQFLLWYDEGEERNRGNFPPRFSGRQFPNYSSELNVNALELEDSALYLCASSPGGVGTGINEQFFGPGTRLTVL.

This clone was observed a few times. The gene calls are TRBV5-1 and TRBJ2-7; unclear D gene. The germline V gene encodes CDR1 SGHRS and CDR2 YFSETQ. Trimming cost V 0 bases and J 0 bases, with 10 bases left between them. The CDR3 covers 15 residues. The CDR3 DNA sequence: TGCGCCAGCAGCTTGGCTCCAGGTAACTCCTACGAGCAGTACTTC. Translated, it gives CASSLAPGNSYEQYF. The whole variable domain, remainder taken from reference TRBV5-1 and TRBJ2-7, is KAGVTQTPRYLIKTRGQQVTLSCSPISGHRSVSWYQQTPGQGLQFLFEYFSETQRNKGNFPGRFSGRQFSNSRSEMNVSTLELGDSALYLCASSLAPGNSYEQYFGPGTRLTVT.

The chain joins TRBV20-1 to TRBJ2-5; D perhaps matches TRBD1 (6 bases). V lost 3 bases and J 5 bases, leaving 22 bases between the germline ends. The CDR3 contains 16 residues. Germline values: CDR1 DFQATT, CDR2 SNEGSKA (reference sequence). The chain's CDR3 is CSASHREYQSRETQYF. The CDR3 DNA reads as TGCAGTGCTAGTCACAGGGAATATCAAAGTAGGGAGACCCAGTACTTC.

The J gene is TRBJ2-2, the V gene TRBV7-9, with TRBD2 as a possible D gene (7 bases). V was clipped by 3 bases and J by 2 bases, with 16 bases between them. CDR3 length: 17 residues. Germline loops: CDR1 SEHNR, CDR2 FQNEAQ (reference sequence). The CDR3 protein is CASSLGLRGANTGELFF. In nucleotides, the CDR3 is TGTGCCAGCAGCTTGGGATTACGGGGGGCAAACACCGGGGAGCTGTTTTTT.

V is TRBV9 and J is TRBJ2-1, with D possibly TRBD2 on 7 matching bases. This CDR3 contains 16 residues. Germline loops: CDR1 SGDLS, CDR2 YYNGEE. V lost 3 bases and J lost 2, with 15 bases in between. This chain's CDR3 is CASSGRGGSTYNEQFF. CDR3 bases: TGTGCCAGCAGCGGAAGGGGGGGTAGTACCTACAATGAGCAGTTCTTC.

V and J are TRBV4-3 and TRBJ1-2; D remains unclear. This CDR3 is 13 amino acids long. Trimming stripped 9 bases from V and 1 base from J, with 12 bases between. The germline V gene encodes CDR1 LGHNA and CDR2 YSLEER. The CDR3 loop reads CARALMLNYGYTF. In DNA form, the CDR3 reads TGCGCCAGGGCCTTGATGCTTAACTATGGCTACACCTTC.

This chain joins TRBV5-6 and TRBJ2-1; a possible D gene is TRBD2 (5 bases). The germline V gene has CDR1 SGHDT and CDR2 YYEEEE. V was cut by 2 bases and J by 6 bases, with 9 bases left in between. The CDR3 loop spans 13 amino acids. Written as DNA, the CDR3 is TGTGCCAGCAGCTTACTAGTCCTCAATGAGCAGTTCTTC. This sequence encodes CASSLLVLNEQFF.

This clone showed up just once. The rearrangement links TRBV29-1 to TRBJ1-1; D unresolved. The germline V gene encodes CDR1 SQVTM and CDR2 ANQGSEA. Trimming removed 4 bases from V and 2 bases from J, with 8 bases in between. This CDR3 region has 12 residues. The CDR3 DNA is TGCAGCGTTGTCGAGAGCAACACTGAAGCTTTCTTT. Protein product: CSVVESNTEAFF. Complete variable domain (other parts from reference TRBV29-1 and TRBJ1-1): SAVISQKPSRDICQRGTSLTIQCQVDSQVTMMFWYRQQPGQSLTLIATANQGSEATYESGFVIDKFPISRPNLTFSTLTVSNMSPEDSSIYLCSVVESNTEAFFGQGTRLTVV.

This chain connects TRBV2 to TRBJ1-6; possibly TRBD1 for D (5 bases). V lost 8 bases, J lost 10 bases, and 15 bases lay in between. Germline V gene lookup returns CDR1 SNHLY and CDR2 FYNNEI. The CDR3 is made up of 13 amino acids. This chain's CDR3 is CASGRDPWSPLHF. The CDR3, as DNA: TGTGCCAGCGGGCGGGACCCTTGGTCACCCCTCCACTTT. The whole variable domain, remainder taken from reference TRBV2 and TRBJ1-6, is EPEVTQTPSHQVTQMGQEVILRCVPISNHLYFYWYRQILGQKVEFLVSFYNNEISEKSEIFDDQFSVERPDGSNFTLKIRSTKLEDSAMYFCASGRDPWSPLHFGNGTRLTVT.

The V and J genes are TRBV24-1 and TRBJ2-7; 12 bases map to TRBD2. The germline gives CDR1 KGHDR, CDR2 SFDVKD. V shed 3 bases, J shed 2 bases, and the junction held 10 bases outside the gene matches. CDR3 length: 18 residues. The CDR3, as DNA: TGTGCCACCAGTGATCCAGCAGCGACTAGCGGGAGAGCCTACGAGCAGTACTTC. Translation gives CATSDPAATSGRAYEQYF.

The rearrangement links TRBV11-3 to TRBJ1-4; maybe TRBD1 (5 bases). The V end lost 6 bases, the J end lost 8 bases, and 16 bases lay between the germline ends. This CDR3 has 14 amino acids. Germline V gives CDR1 SGHNT, CDR2 YENEEA. CDR3: CASRSQGRQEKLFF. The CDR3 DNA sequence: TGTGCCAGCAGGTCGCAGGGTCGACAGGAAAAACTGTTTTTT.

This chain uses TRBV2 with TRBJ2-7; D is possibly TRBD2 (6 bases). The V gene's germline CDR1 is SNHLY and CDR2 FYNNEI. This CDR3 has 14 residues. V was clipped by 8 bases and J by 0 bases, with 14 bases between them. The CDR3 spells CASRSGESSYEQYF. The CDR3 DNA reads as TGTGCCAGCCGATCGGGGGAGAGCTCCTACGAGCAGTACTTC.

The rearrangement links TRBV3-1 (or the pseudogene TRBV3-2) to TRBJ1-3; D remains ambiguous. V dropped 3 bases and J dropped 0 bases, with 6 bases sitting between them. The V gene's germline CDR1 is LGHDT and CDR2 YNNKEL (reference sequence). This CDR3 has 14 amino acids. In DNA, the CDR3 is TGTGCCAGCAGCCATATTTCCTCTGGAAACACCATATATTTT. Residues: CASSHISSGNTIYF.